This TCR beta chain was recorded in a study of cytomegalovirus exposure and HLA in healthy donors. Study information: Some 180 million T cells yielded some 120 million unique TCR beta sequences in earlier analysis.

Findings of the study overall: For TCR beta chains, V- and J-gene trimming was later linked to a missense DCLRE1C variant. Presence/absence analysis assumed near-uniform sequencing depth across donors. A few CMV-associated chains proved CMV antigen-specific in vitro.

The PCR employed 60 Vbeta primers together with 13 Jbeta primers. Repertoires were generated with immunoSEQ multiplex PCR, while TCRdb's copy carries only in-frame clones and drops some. The profile shows 100,000 to 150,000 clones, about 82% of them singletons. For this clone: Antigen specificity is unknown.

CDR1 is SGHAT, CDR2 FQNNGV, per germline. V lost 3 bases and J lost 2, with 10 bases in between. The CDR3 loop spans 15 amino acids. The sequenced sample consisted of PBMCs. The chain links TRBV11-2 to TRBJ2-2; a possible D gene is TRBD2 (6 bases). This sequence was found in a man between 45 and 60 years old in good health and CMV-seronegative. CDR3 loop: CASSFWRANTGELFF. For the CDR3, the DNA is TGTGCCAGCAGCTTCTGGAGGGCCAACACCGGGGAGCTGTTTTTT.